This T cell receptor beta chain was recorded in a study of patients and donors after allogeneic stem cell transplantation. TCRdb re-analysed the RT-PCR reads in MiXCR, keeping a single row per CDR3 protein. The sample lists over 150,000 distinct CDR3 sequences; roughly 30% were seen once. The V gene lost 1 base and the J gene lost 12 bases, with 15 bases spanning the gap. Germline-derived CDR1 and CDR2 are SEHNR and FQNEAQ (reference sequence). The CDR3 consists of 14 residues. This TCR derives from a human donor who was either an allogeneic HSCT recipient or a stem cell or donor lymphocyte infusion donor (not recorded which). It is not recorded whose cells these are; they may come from a transplant donor. The chain recombines TRBV7-9 with TRBJ1-4, with D perhaps TRBD1 (5 bases). Sequenced sample: blood, either unsorted or a sorted T cell fraction (not recorded which). The CDR3 sequence is CASSLGSQMGELFF. CDR3 DNA sequence: TGTGCCAGCAGCTTAGGCAGCCAGATGGGGGAACTGTTTTTT. Combining the CDR3 with reference TRBV7-9 and TRBJ1-4 gives the whole variable domain DTGVSQNPRHKITKRGQNVTFRCDPISEHNRLYWYRQTLGQGPEFLTYFQNEAQLEKSRLLSDRFSAERPKGSFSTLEIQRTEQGDSAMYLCASSLGSQMGELFFGSGTQLSVL.